This T cell receptor beta chain was identified in a study of T cell responses to AZD1222 COVID-19 vaccine (dated by TCRdb to about 2021). The study in broad terms: Because spike-specific TCR depth and breadth did not differ between the two schedules, AZD1222 recipients who got a second dose at roughly 4 weeks were pooled with those who got a second dose at roughly 12 weeks. A total of 233 trial participants underwent TCR sequencing, of whom more than 200 had received two doses of AZD1222 and about 25 had received two doses of the MenACWY control vaccine. Trial participants were enrolled into age subgroups of 18-55, 56-69 and 70-plus years, which contained approximately 150, 30 and 60 TCR-sequenced participants, respectively. Points the paper makes about the study in general: Reportedly, almost half of the unique spike-specific TCRs recognized epitopes lying outside the regions that are mutated in the B.1.351 and B.1.1.7 variants. The 56-69-year group was small, and its depth increase did not reach significance, likely because of low power. Because no day 14 peak-response samples were available, repertoires were characterized only after the peak T cell response. Only five or six AZD1222 recipients were SARS-CoV-2 seropositive at baseline, limiting conclusions about previously exposed vaccinees. A significant rise in spike-specific TCR breadth and depth was observed after two AZD1222 doses relative to day 0 and relative to MenACWY recipients. Participants were mostly white British and included more females than males, and it was suggested by the authors that clonal diversity may have been underestimated. Vaccine-associated CD4 TCRs spanned the whole spike protein, with dominant responses in regions 160-218 and 743-854.

CDR1 and CDR2 are drawn from the germline V gene (reference sequence): LNHDA, SQIVND. The CDR3, from cysteine to phenylalanine, totals 13 residues. Of the read, only the CDR3 DNA is kept; its 39 bases are in frame from base 1. V is clipped by 5 bases and J by 4 bases, and the sequence between their germline boundaries is 11 bases long. The sample's time point label is to be understood as: baseline before first vaccination. The vaccinee samples were drawn from two UK trials, COV001 and COV002, one of which was a single-blind randomized controlled phase 2/3 trial testing AZD1222 (ChAdOx1 nCoV-19) in healthy adults. For TCRbeta chain sequencing, PBMC samples from trial participants were taken at day 0 and at day 28 after the second dose. The CDR3 regions of human TCRbeta chains were subjected to immunosequencing. Under the source paper's analysis protocol: TCRs in the repertoires were compared against a reference library of SARS-CoV-2-specific TCRs that had been generated with the MIRA antigen-specificity platform. Breadth meant the fraction of unique TCRs that were SARS-CoV-2-associated, whereas depth meant the fraction of total T cells that were SARS-CoV-2-associated. Using the MIRA data, every spike-specific TCR was mapped to the spike region that the TCR reacted to and assigned to either a CD4 or a CD8 class. Log10-transformed breadth and depth values were compared by one-way ANOVA with Sidak's multiple comparisons tests. Imported from immuneACCESS, the table was reduced by TCRdb to in-frame sequences with V and J called. These copies leave out some clones; in studies compared against another copy, an unresolved V gene accounts for under half, and the cause of the remainder is not known. That table furnishes V, J and clone size, whereas the DNA furnished D and trimming. This sample gives 95,000 to 100,000 clones in total; 75% to 95% of them show up just once. The ten biggest clones cover under 1.5% of the sample.

In this sample, this clone turned up once. Its antigen target is currently unknown. The sample holds no much larger clone one base away, and base qualities are not on file. The sequence is built from TRBV19 and TRBJ1-2; the D region possibly corresponds to TRBD1 (5 bases align). The TCR comes from an adult in good health. The source material was peripheral blood, sampled on day 0 of AZD1222 vaccination. The CDR3 region has the sequence CASSLGQIYGYTF. The DNA sequence is given as TGTGCCAGTAGTTTGGGGCAGATCTATGGCTACACCTTC.